A selection of T cell receptor beta chains follows, all from one sample in a study of response to subunit inactivated influenza vaccine. TCRdb re-called the RT-PCR reads with MiXCR, one entry per CDR3 protein. Of approximately 500,000 distinct CDR3 sequences listed, roughly a quarter are singletons. Separately, the same data were catalogued under a study of T cells expressing NK-cell markers.

The sequenced sample was CD4+ T cells sorted from PBMCs, obtained 11 to 12 days after vaccination. The origin of the receptors is a man aged 45-60 years who received an inactivated influenza vaccine. The CDR3 runs from the conserved cysteine through the conserved F or W. D genes are given only for firm matches.

V gene	D gene	CDR3 protein
TRBV2	-	CASSAGVGTGELFF
TRBV4-3	-	CASSQQQEEWEKLFF
TRBV30	TRBD1	CAWSPTGGLNSPLHF
TRBV15	TRBD1	CATSRGQGSGTDTQYF
TRBV6-2/TRBV6-3	-	CASSYRDGSYNEQFF
TRBV28	TRBD2	CASSLASGRPVF
TRBV7-2	TRBD1	CASSLDRVGEQYF
TRBV7-2	TRBD1	CASSINRGLSYGYTF
TRBV5-1	TRBD1	CASSFRTGGDIQYF
TRBV12-3/TRBV12-4	TRBD1	CASKRTGGARNEQFF
TRBV11-3	-	CASSPPSGSNTGELFF
TRBV4-1	-	CASSQANTGNTQYF
TRBV14	-	CASSHQAGRTEQYF
TRBV7-2	-	CASSRRELNEQFF
TRBV12-3/TRBV12-4	TRBD2	CASTWGLAGVRAETQYF
TRBV20-1	-	CSARRSNNQPQHF
TRBV28	-	CASSPSSGQYF
TRBV20-1	-	CSAGLDTKPGEQFF
TRBV5-1	-	CASSLGSSTDTQYF
TRBV2	-	CASRRTTQTQYF
TRBV7-2	TRBD1	CASRQGSGHEQYF
TRBV20-1	-	CSTQSAHPGGTGELFF
TRBV7-2	-	CAGSSGWANQETQYF
TRBV21-1	-	CASSKGVTSGRLNEQYF
TRBV11-3	-	CASSPGGSGSYNEQFF
TRBV12-3/TRBV12-4	-	CASSFGTTNSPLHF
TRBV4-2	-	CASSQDPDGASYNEQFF
TRBV4-1	-	CASSQLLVTDTQYF
TRBV20-1	-	CSARRPQETQYF
TRBV10-3	TRBD2	CAISELPTSGSYEQYF
TRBV20-1	-	CSARAHRQIVSYEQYF
TRBV20-1	-	CSAHHQAGSYNEQFF
TRBV24-1	-	CATSDFKAESTDTQYF
TRBV5-1	-	CASSSSVREKLFF
TRBV12-3/TRBV12-4	-	CASSLGITPTLYNEQFF
TRBV3-1	TRBD2	CASSPGTSKADTQYF
TRBV5-1	TRBD1	CASRIPTGVGETQYF
TRBV20-1	-	CSARPSNGNEQFF
TRBV5-8	-	CASSPGLSFMNTEAFF
TRBV12-3/TRBV12-4	-	CASSSGPTITDTQYF